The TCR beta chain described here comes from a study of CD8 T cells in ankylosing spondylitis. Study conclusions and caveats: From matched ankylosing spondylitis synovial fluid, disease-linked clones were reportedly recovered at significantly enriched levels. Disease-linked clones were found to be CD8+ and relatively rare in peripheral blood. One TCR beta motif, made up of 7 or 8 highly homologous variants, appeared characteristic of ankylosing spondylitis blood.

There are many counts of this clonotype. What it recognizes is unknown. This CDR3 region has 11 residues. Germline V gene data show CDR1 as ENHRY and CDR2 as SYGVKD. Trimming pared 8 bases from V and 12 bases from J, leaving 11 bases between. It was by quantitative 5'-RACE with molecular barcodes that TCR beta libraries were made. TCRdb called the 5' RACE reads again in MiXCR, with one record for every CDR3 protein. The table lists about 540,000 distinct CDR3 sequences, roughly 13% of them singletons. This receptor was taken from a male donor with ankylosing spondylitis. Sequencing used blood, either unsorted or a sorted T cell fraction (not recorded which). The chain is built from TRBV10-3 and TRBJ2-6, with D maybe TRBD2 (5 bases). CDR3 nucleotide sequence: TGTGCCATCGGATTAGAGGGCGTCCTGACTTTC. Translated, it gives CAIGLEGVLTF.